This entry concerns a single TCR beta chain. Its antigen remains unidentified. These data originate in a study of Ad26.COV2.S vaccination and SARS-CoV-2 variants. Profiled with immunoSEQ multiplex PCR; TCRdb holds only in-frame clones, not every one. The sample has about 350,000 clones; 80% to 90% are singletons. Trimming took 4 bases from V and 1 from J, leaving 9 bases between them. Germline CDR1 MRHNA, CDR2 SNTAGT. CDR3 size: 14 residues. Study conclusions and caveats: While placebo recipients had lower spike-specific TCR breadth, vaccine recipients had more. Substantial post-vaccination breadth of spike-specific CD8+ and CD4+ T cell responses was reported.

Treatment of the sample: over 15 received Ad26.COV2.S at low or high dose, single or two shots; 5 received placebo; per-sample allocation not given. Vaccine and placebo recipients were sampled on day 63 after the first injection. The gene calls are TRBV6-4 and TRBJ2-3, with a weak D call TRBD2 (6 bases). The receptor's source is a person aged 18-65 years who received the Ad26.COV2.S COVID-19 vaccine or a placebo. Sequencing was performed on peripheral blood, taken in a trial of Ad26.COV2.S vaccine versus placebo. CDR3 bases: TGTGCCAGCAGTGTGGGGGGAGGCACAGATACGCAGTATTTT. Protein product: CASSVGGGTDTQYF.